This T cell receptor beta chain originates from a study of cytomegalovirus exposure and HLA in healthy donors. Study-wide background: About 80 million unique TCR sequences came from HLA-typed donors in an early release. Findings of the study overall: Immune exposure data for these donors was limited to CMV serostatus.

Primers for the PCR totalled 60 Vbeta and 13 Jbeta. In the authors' methods: An analysis performed later counted 75 million to 80 million unique TCR beta chains (around 10 million of them shared). The data were produced by immunoSEQ multiplex PCR, yet TCRdb's version contains in-frame clones alone and is incomplete. That table furnishes V, J and clone size, whereas the DNA furnished D and trimming. The table shows under 150,000 clones, with roughly a tenth occurring only once. Per germline, CDR1 SGHRS and CDR2 YFSETQ. V was pared by 0 bases and J by 2 bases, with 3 bases of the junction left unmatched. The CDR3 contains 16 residues. About this clone: Its matching antigen is unknown.

Sequencing was done on a sample of PBMCs. This receptor was identified in a male donor in good health and CMV-seronegative. The chain carries TRBV5-1 and TRBJ2-3; TRBD2 matches at 10 bases. The CDR3 loop reads CASSLATSGDTDTQYF. The CDR3, as DNA: TGCGCCAGCAGCTTGGCCACTAGCGGGGACACAGATACGCAGTATTTT.